Below, one T cell receptor beta chain is given with its context. Its antigen specificity is not known. No much larger clone is present one base from it, and per-base qualities are unavailable. The data originate from a study of CD8+ T cells in alopecia areata (dated by TCRdb to between 2017 and 2018). Turning to the overall study: The study used high-throughput TCRbeta sequencing to examine T cell clonal expansion in alopecia areata, in both the C3H/HeJ mouse model and human patients. Scalp tissue and sorted CD4+ and CD8+ peripheral blood T cells from patchy and totalis/universalis alopecia areata patients and from healthy controls were covered by human TCRbeta sequencing. Clonality in the scalp was compared among normal scalp (n=4), patchy alopecia areata scalp (n=8), and alopecia totalis/universalis scalp (n=8). RNA was extracted with the PAXgene miRNA kit for fixed scalp, the miRNeasy kit for PBMCs, and the RNeasy kit for mouse skin. TCRbeta CDR3 regions were amplified by immunoSEQ multiplex PCR using 35 Vbeta forward and 13 Jbeta reverse primers.

The V end loses 1 base and the J end loses 6 bases, and a stretch of 19 bases separates them. CDR1 and CDR2 are drawn from the germline V gene: SGHDN, FVKESK. The CDR3 starts with the cysteine, ends with the phenylalanine, and has 17 residues. Just the 51-base CDR3 DNA is kept, in frame starting at base 1. Results the study describes overall, beyond this receptor: Scalp TCR repertoire analysis is complicated because resident alphabeta T cells in normal human skin are also sequenced, whereas mouse skin is dominated by gammadelta T cells. Shared TCR sequences between patients were less evident than in mice, which may be partly attributable to HLA diversity in the patient population. Compared with normal scalp, lesional scalp, particularly in alopecia totalis/universalis, had higher clonality and more expanded CD8+ clones, which suggests antigenic drive.

After PBMCs were isolated by density centrifugation and stained for CD3, CD4 and CD8, a FACSAria was used to sort CD4+ and CD8+ T cells. Scalp biopsies and blood samples were obtained from unaffected controls. Library method: the immunoSEQ multiplex PCR assay. RNA was extracted from all samples and reverse transcribed into cDNA as template for TCR sequencing. First-strand cDNA was synthesized using SuperScript III with a 2:1 mix of oligo-dT and random hexamers. Amplification bias was assessed with a synthetic immune receptor repertoire, and residual bias was removed computationally. On the authors' methods: Raw reads were preprocessed for error removal, and CDR3 was defined according to IMGT conventions as running from the conserved cysteine to phenylalanine. Clonality was computed as 1 minus the Shannon entropy, with the entropy normalized by log2 of the number of productive unique TCRs. Scalp TCRbeta sequences were cross-referenced with sorted blood CD4 and CD8 repertoires so that the CD4 or CD8 identity of scalp clones could be inferred. In its TCRdb copy, this immuneACCESS table keeps in-frame sequences only and misses some clones. Where compared with another copy, unresolved V genes explain less than half of these, and the others have no known cause. V and J calls and clone size follow that table, whereas D and trimming were derived from the DNA. Within this sample are under 130,000 clones, with 55% of them counted one time only. The ten largest clones capture about 8.8% of the sample.

Sequencing was done on a sample of CD4+ T cells sorted from blood. The rearrangement combines TRBV14 with TRBJ2-1, with TRBD1 perhaps the D gene, on 7 matching bases. This TCR was sampled from a human donor in good health. The nucleotide sequence reads TGTGCCAGCAGCCAAGGAACCGGGACAGTGGGGGGCAATGAGCAGTTCTTC. It translates to CASSQGTGTVGGNEQFF.